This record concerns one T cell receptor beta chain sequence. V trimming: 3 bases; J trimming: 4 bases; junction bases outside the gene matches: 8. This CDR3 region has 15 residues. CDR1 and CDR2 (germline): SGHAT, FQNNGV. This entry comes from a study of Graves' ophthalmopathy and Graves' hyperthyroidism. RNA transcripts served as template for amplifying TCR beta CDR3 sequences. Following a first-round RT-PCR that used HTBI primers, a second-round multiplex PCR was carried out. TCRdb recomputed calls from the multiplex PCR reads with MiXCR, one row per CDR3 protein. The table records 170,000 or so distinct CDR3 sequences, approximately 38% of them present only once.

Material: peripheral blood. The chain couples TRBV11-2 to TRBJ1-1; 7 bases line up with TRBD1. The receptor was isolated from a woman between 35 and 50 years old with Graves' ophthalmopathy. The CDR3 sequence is CASSLTRGQGTEAFF. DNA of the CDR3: TGTGCCAGCAGCTTGACGAGGGGGCAAGGCACTGAAGCTTTCTTT. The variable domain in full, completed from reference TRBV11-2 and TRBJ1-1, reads EAGVAQSPRYKIIEKRQSVAFWCNPISGHATLYWYQQILGQGPKLLIQFQNNGVVDDSQLPKDRFSAERLKGVDSTLKIQPAKLEDSAVYLCASSLTRGQGTEAFFGQGTRLTVV.